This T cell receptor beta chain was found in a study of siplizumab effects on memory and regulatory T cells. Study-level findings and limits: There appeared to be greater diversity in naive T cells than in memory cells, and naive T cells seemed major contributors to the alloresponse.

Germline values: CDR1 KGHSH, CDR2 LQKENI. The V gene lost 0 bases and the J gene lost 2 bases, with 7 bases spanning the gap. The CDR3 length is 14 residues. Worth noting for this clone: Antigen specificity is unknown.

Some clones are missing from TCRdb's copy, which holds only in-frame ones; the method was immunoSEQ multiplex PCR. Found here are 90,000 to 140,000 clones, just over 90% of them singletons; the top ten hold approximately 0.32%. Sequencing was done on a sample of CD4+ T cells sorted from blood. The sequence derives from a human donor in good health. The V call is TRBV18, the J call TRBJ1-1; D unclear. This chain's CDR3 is CASSPPSINTEAFF. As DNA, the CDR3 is TGTGCCAGCTCACCACCGAGCATCAACACTGAAGCTTTCTTT.